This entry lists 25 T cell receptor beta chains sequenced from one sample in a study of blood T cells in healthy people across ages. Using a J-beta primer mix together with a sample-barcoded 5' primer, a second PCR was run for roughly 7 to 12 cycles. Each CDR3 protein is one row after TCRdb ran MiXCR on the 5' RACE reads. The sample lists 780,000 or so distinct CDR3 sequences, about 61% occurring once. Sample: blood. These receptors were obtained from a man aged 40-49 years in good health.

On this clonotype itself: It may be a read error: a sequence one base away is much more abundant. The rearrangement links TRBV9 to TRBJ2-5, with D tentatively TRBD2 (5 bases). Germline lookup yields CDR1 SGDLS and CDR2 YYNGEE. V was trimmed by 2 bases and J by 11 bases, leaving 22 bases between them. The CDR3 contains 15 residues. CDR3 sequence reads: CASSVSGRASERQYF. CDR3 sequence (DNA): TGTGCCAGCAGCGTTTCGGGTAGGGCCAGCGAGCGGCAGTACTTC.

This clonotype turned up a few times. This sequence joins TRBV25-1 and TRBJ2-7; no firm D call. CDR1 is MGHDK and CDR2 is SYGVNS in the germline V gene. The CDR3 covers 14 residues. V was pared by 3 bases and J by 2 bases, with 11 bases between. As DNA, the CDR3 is TGTGCCAGCAGTGAGGGATCGTCGGCCTACGAGCAGTACTTC. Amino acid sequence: CASSEGSSAYEQYF.

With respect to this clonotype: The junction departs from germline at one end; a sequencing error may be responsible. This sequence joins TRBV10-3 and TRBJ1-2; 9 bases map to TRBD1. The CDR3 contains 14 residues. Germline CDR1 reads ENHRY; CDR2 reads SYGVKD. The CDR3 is CATSDRGNNYGYTF. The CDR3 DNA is TGTGCCACCAGTGACAGGGGGAATAACTATGGCTACACCTTC.

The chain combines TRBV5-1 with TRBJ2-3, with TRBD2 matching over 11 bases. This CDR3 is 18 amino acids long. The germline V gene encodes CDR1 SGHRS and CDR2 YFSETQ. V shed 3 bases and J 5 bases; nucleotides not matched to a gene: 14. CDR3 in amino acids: CASSSLLAGGGDGDTQYF. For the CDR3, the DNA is TGCGCCAGCAGCTCACTCCTAGCGGGAGGCGGGGACGGAGATACGCAGTATTTT.

The CDR3 protein is CASSPGQTSEQYF. The CDR3 DNA sequence: TGTGCCAGCAGCCCGGGACAGACAAGCGAGCAGTACTTC. The chain combines TRBV28 with TRBJ2-5; 7 bases align to TRBD1. The J call may be wrong; the DNA end is better matched by TRBJ2-7. The CDR3 runs to 13 residues. CDR1 MDHEN and CDR2 SYDVKM come from the germline V gene.

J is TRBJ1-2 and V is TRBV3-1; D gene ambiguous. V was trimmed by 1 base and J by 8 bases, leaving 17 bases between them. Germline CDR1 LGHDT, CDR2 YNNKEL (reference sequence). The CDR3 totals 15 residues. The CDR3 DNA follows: TGTGCCAGCAGCCAAGGAGGGAGGGATCTAGGCGGCTACACCTTC. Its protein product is CASSQGGRDLGGYTF.

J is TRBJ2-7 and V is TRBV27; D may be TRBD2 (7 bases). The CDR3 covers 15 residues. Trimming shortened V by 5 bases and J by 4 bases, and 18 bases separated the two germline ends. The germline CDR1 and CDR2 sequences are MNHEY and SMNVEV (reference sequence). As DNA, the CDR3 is TGTGCCAGCAGTAACCTAAGGGGGGGGGGATACGAGCAGTACTTC. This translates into CASSNLRGGGYEQYF.

The CDR3 coding sequence is TGTGCCAGCAGCCCTCGGACAGGGGACGGCTGGGCCAACGTCCTGACTTTC. Amino acid sequence: CASSPRTGDGWANVLTF. The J gene is TRBJ2-6, the V gene TRBV5-5; 9 bases match TRBD1. Germline V CDR1 and CDR2: SGHKS, YYEKEE (reference sequence). With V trimmed by 4 bases and J by 5 bases, 10 bases remained unmatched. CDR3 length: 17 residues.

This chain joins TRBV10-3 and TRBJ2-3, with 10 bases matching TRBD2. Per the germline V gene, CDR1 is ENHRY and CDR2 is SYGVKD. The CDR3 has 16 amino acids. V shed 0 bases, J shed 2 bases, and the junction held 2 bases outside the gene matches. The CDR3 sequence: CAISESLAGVTDTQYF. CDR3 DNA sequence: TGTGCCATCAGTGAGTCCCTAGCGGGAGTCACAGATACGCAGTATTTT.

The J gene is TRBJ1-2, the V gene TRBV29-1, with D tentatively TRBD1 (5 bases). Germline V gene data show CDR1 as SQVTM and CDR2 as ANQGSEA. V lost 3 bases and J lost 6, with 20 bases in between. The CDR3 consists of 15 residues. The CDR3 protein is CSVDVSASQGNGYTF. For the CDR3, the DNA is TGCAGCGTTGACGTCTCCGCATCCCAGGGTAATGGCTACACCTTC.

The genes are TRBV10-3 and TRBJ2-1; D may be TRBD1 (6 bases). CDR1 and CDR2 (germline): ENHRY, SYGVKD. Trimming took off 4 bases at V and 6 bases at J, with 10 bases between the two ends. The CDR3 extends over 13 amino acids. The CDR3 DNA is TGTGCCATCAGTGGGGCGGACAGCAATGAGCAGTTCTTC. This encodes CAISGADSNEQFF.

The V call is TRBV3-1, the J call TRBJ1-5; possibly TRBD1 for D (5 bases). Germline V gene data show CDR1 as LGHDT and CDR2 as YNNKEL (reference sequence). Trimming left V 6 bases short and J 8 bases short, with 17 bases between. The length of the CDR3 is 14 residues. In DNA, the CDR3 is TGTGCCAGCAGTTGGGGGACGGGACGGGAGCCCCAGCATTTT. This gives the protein CASSWGTGREPQHF.

The CDR3 reads CASSLWSDRVRADTQYF. CDR3 bases: TGTGCCAGCAGTTTATGGTCGGACAGGGTGAGAGCAGATACGCAGTATTTT. The rearrangement links TRBV12-3 or TRBV12-4 to TRBJ2-3, with 8 positions matching TRBD1. V was clipped by 2 bases and J by 4 bases; unmatched bases: 11. The CDR3 is made up of 17 amino acids.

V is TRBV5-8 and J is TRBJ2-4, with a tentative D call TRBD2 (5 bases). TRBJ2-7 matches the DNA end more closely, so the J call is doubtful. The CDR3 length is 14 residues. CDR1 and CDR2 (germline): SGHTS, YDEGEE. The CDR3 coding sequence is TGTGCCAGCAGCCCCGGGATTAAAACCTACGAGCAGTACTTC. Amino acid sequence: CASSPGIKTYEQYF.

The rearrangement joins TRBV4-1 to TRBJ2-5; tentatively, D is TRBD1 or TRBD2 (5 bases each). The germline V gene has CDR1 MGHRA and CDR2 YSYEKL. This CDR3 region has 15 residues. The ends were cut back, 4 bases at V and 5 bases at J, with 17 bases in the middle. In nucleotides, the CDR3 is TGCGCCAGCAGCCTATTAGGCAGGGAGAGGGAGACCCAGTACTTC. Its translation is CASSLLGRERETQYF.

CDR3 region: CASSYRAASGANVLTF. CDR3 DNA: TGTGCCAGCAGCTACCGGGCCGCCTCTGGGGCCAACGTCCTGACTTTC. This chain joins TRBV7-3 and TRBJ2-6; no clear D gene. The CDR3 extends over 16 amino acids. The germline V gene encodes CDR1 SGHTA and CDR2 FQGTGA. V lost 4 bases, J lost 0 bases, and 10 bases lay in between.

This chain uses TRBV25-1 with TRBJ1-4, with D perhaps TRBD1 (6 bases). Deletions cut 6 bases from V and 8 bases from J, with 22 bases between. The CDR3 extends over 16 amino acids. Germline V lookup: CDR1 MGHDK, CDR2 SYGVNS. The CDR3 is CASSASGTWGKEKLFF. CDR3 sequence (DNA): TGTGCCAGCAGCGCCTCGGGGACATGGGGAAAAGAAAAACTGTTTTTT. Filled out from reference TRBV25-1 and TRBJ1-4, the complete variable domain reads EADIYQTPRYLVIGTGKKITLECSQTMGHDKMYWYQQDPGMELHLIHYSYGVNSTEKGDLSSESTVSRIRTEHFPLTLESARPSHTSQYLCASSASGTWGKEKLFFGSGTQLSVL.

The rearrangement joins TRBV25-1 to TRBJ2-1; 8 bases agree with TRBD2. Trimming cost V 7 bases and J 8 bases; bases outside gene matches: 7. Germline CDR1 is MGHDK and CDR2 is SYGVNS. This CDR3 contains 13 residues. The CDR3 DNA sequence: TGTGCCAGCATTCCTCGGACTAGCCATGAGCAGTTCTTC. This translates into CASIPRTSHEQFF. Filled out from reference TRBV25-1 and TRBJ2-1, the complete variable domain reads EADIYQTPRYLVIGTGKKITLECSQTMGHDKMYWYQQDPGMELHLIHYSYGVNSTEKGDLSSESTVSRIRTEHFPLTLESARPSHTSQYLCASIPRTSHEQFFGPGTRLTVL.

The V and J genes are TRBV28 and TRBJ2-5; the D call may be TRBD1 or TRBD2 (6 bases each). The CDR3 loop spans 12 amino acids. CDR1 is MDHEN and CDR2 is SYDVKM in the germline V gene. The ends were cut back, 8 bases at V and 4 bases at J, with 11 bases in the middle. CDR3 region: CASRRGPETQYF. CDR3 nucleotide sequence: TGTGCCAGCCGCCGGGGGCCAGAGACCCAGTACTTC.

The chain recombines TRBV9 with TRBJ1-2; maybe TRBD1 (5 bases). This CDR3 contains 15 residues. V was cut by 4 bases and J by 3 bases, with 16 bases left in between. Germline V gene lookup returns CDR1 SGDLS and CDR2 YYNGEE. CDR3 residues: CASSPRGGGDYGYTF. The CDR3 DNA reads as TGTGCCAGCAGCCCCCGGGGAGGAGGGGACTATGGCTACACCTTC.

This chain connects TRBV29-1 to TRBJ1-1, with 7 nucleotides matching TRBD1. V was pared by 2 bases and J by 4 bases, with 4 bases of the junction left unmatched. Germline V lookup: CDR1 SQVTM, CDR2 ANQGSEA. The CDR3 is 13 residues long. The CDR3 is CSVELHRGTEAFF. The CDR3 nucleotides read TGCAGCGTTGAATTGCACAGGGGCACTGAAGCTTTCTTT.

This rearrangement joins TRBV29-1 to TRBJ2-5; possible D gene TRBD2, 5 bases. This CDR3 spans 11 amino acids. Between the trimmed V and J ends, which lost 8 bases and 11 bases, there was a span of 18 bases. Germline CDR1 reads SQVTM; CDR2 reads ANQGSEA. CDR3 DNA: TGCAGCTCCTCCCGAGGGTCTGAGCAGTACTTC. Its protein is CSSSRGSEQYF.

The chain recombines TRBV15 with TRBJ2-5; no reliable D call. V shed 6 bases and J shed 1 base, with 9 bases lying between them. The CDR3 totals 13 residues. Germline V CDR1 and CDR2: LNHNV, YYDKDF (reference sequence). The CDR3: CATSTRVQETQYF. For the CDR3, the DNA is TGTGCCACCAGTACAAGGGTCCAAGAGACCCAGTACTTC.

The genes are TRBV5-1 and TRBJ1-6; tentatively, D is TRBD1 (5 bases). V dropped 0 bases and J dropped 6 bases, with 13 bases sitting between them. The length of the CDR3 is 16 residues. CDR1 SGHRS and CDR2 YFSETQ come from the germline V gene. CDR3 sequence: CASSLGEGRFNSPLHF. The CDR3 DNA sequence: TGCGCCAGCAGCTTGGGAGAGGGGCGATTTAATTCACCCCTCCACTTT. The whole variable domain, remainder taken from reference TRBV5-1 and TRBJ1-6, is KAGVTQTPRYLIKTRGQQVTLSCSPISGHRSVSWYQQTPGQGLQFLFEYFSETQRNKGNFPGRFSGRQFSNSRSEMNVSTLELGDSALYLCASSLGEGRFNSPLHFGNGTRLTVT.

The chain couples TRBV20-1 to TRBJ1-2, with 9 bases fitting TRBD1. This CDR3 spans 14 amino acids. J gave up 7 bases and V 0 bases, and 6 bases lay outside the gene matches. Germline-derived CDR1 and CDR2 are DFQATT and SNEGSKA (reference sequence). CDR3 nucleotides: TGCAGTGCTAGAGACAGAACAGGGGGCTTTGGCTACACCTTC. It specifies CSARDRTGGFGYTF.